This T cell receptor (beta chain) was observed in a study of CD8+ T cells in alopecia areata. Overall study context: The study gave treated patients oral tofacitinib at 5 to 10 mg twice daily.

Noted treatment: oral pan-JAK inhibitor, 5-10 mg twice daily. Study-wide findings and caveats: Normal scalp had lower clonality than lesional scalp, with alopecia totalis/universalis lesions showing this most strongly.

The CDR3 sequence is 12 residues long. The V end lost 4 bases, the J end lost 7 bases, and 10 bases lay between the germline ends. Germline lookup yields CDR1 SGHDN and CDR2 FVKESK. Sequencing relied on a cDNA template that was reverse transcribed from extracted RNA. Assay: immunoSEQ multiplex PCR; the TCRdb copy retains only in-frame clones and omits some. The sample lists just over 150,000 clones; roughly 65% were seen once. A remark on this clone: Antigen: not known.

This chain links TRBV14 with TRBJ2-5, with no clear D. This TCR came from a human donor with alopecia areata. Sequencing used CD4+ T cells sorted from blood, obtained at week 4, from a patient treated with tofacitinib. Here the CDR3 DNA reads TGTGCCAGCAGCCCTCAAGTGGGGACCCAGTACTTC. Its translation is CASSPQVGTQYF.